The entry below gives a single T cell receptor (beta chain) sequence along with its context. The antigen is not known. This sample's treatment: treatment-naive control, cytoreductive nephrectomy. Control samples are tumors resected by cytoreductive nephrectomy without prior radiation. Germline lookup yields CDR1 SGHRS and CDR2 YFSETQ. CDR3 length equals 17 residues. Losses at the gene ends were 3 bases for V and 0 bases for J; bases not matched to a gene: 9. This entry comes from a study of radiation and T cells in renal cell carcinoma. Study findings and constraints: Irradiated tumors held more dominant CDR3 motifs than control tumors.

Some clones are missing from TCRdb's copy, which holds only in-frame ones; the method was immunoSEQ multiplex PCR. Seen here are about 14,000 clones, roughly three fifths observed once, and the top ten hold about an eighth. The sequence was obtained from a man in his forties or fifties with renal cell carcinoma. The V and J genes are TRBV5-1 and TRBJ2-1; 7 bases are shared with TRBD1. Here the sequenced sample was tumor tissue, taken from a patient whose treatment was nephrectomy without radiotherapy. Here the CDR3 reads CASSSTITGDSYNEQFF. CDR3 bases: TGCGCCAGCAGCTCGACGATCACAGGGGACTCCTACAATGAGCAGTTCTTC.